This T cell receptor beta chain is from a study of T cell responses to AZD1222 COVID-19 vaccine. Study-level findings and limits: Epitopes outside B.1.351 and B.1.1.7 mutated regions reportedly drew nearly half of spike TCRs. Most donors were white British, females outnumbered males, and clonal diversity was possibly underestimated.

CDR3 length: 15 residues. The germline V and J ends were trimmed by 6 bases and 5 bases, with 16 bases remaining between them. Germline V CDR1 and CDR2: SGHVS, FQNEAQ. The sample holds one count of this clone. Its matching antigen is unknown. Profiled with immunoSEQ multiplex PCR; TCRdb holds only in-frame clones, not every one. Here the sample spans about 180,000 clones, 88% being singletons. Pooled in the analysis were second doses at about 4 or about 12 weeks. The origin of this receptor is an adult who received the AZD1222 COVID-19 vaccine. This chain links TRBV7-8 with TRBJ2-2, with D hard to call. The sample here was peripheral blood, taken 28 days after the second AZD1222 dose. Here the CDR3 reads CASSRMGLGTGELFF. The DNA for the CDR3 is TGTGCCAGCAGTCGCATGGGCCTAGGGACCGGGGAGCTGTTTTTT. The full variable domain, completed using reference TRBV7-8 and TRBJ2-2, is GAGVSQSPRYKVAKRGQDVALRCDPISGHVSLFWYQQALGQGPEFLTYFQNEAQLDKSGLPSDRFFAERPEGSVSTLKIQRTQQEDSAVYLCASSRMGLGTGELFFGEGSRLTVL.